This T cell receptor (beta chain) was observed in a study of blood T cell repertoires in COVID-19. Overall study context: Sources were T cells, B-cell-depleted T cells, or PBMCs; the material itself was cDNA or gDNA.

As handled by the study authors: Counts of nucleated cells, estimated from reference gene primer amplification, were obtained. Clones were sequenced by immunoSEQ multiplex PCR, and TCRdb holds only the in-frame ones, with some missing. From that table come the V and J calls and clone size; the DNA was used to work out D and trimming. In the table there are approximately 400,000 clones, about 91% of which are singletons. This CDR3 has 16 residues. V lost 4 bases, J lost 0 bases, and 5 bases stayed unmatched. The germline V gene has CDR1 LNHDA and CDR2 SQIVND (reference sequence). The Seattle patients joined while their infection was active and were tracked longitudinally afterward.

Sequencing was performed on peripheral blood. This sequence joins TRBV19 and TRBJ1-4; the match to TRBD1 covers 7 bases. The source of this sequence is a woman between 45 and 60 years old with COVID-19, enrolled during active disease. The CDR3 region is CASSTRDRATNEKLFF. The CDR3 bases are TGTGCCAGTAGTACGCGGGACAGAGCAACTAATGAAAAACTGTTTTTT.